The rows below give T cell receptor beta chains drawn from one sample of a study of graft-versus-host responses after intestinal transplantation. Measured with immunoSEQ multiplex PCR; TCRdb has only the in-frame clones, and not every one. The sample has some 95,000 clones; 90% to 95% are singletons. Their specific antigens are unknown. The input for sequencing was unstimulated CD8+ T cells sorted from spleen or lymph node cells, taken before intestinal transplant. These TCRs come from a human donor who received an intestinal transplant. The CDR3 runs from the conserved cysteine through the conserved F or W. A D gene is named only where the DNA matches it firmly. The size entry is marked missing in some rows and otherwise reads once, few, many or a size class.

clone_size d_call j_call v_call cdr3_aa cdr3_nt
NA TRBD2 TRBJ2-1 TRBV18 CASSPGLAGDEQFF TGTGCCAGCTCACCGGGACTAGCGGGAGATGAGCAGTTCTTC
once NA TRBJ2-3 TRBV15 CATSIGEGTDTQYF TGTGCCACCAGCATCGGAGAGGGCACAGATACGCAGTATTTT
NA TRBD2 TRBJ2-3 TRBV15 CATSREALAGISTDTQYF TGTGCCACCAGCAGAGAGGCTCTAGCGGGGATTAGCACAGATACGCAGTATTTT
NA TRBD1 TRBJ2-3 TRBV4-3 CASSQALPGDREKTDTQYF TGCGCCAGCAGCCAAGCATTGCCGGGGGACAGGGAAAAGACGGATACGCAGTATTTT
few NA TRBJ1-1 TRBV7-9 CASSSTSNNRAFF TGTGCCAGCAGTTCAACGTCGAATAATCGGGCTTTCTTT
NA NA TRBJ1-6 TRBV27 CASSLFGNSPLHF TGTGCCAGCAGTTTATTCGGTAATTCACCCCTCCACTTT
NA NA TRBJ1-1 TRBV29-1 CSVVQGAKAEAFF TGCAGCGTTGTTCAGGGTGCAAAGGCTGAAGCTTTCTTT
NA TRBD1 TRBJ2-3 TRBV19 CASRTRDRSTDTQYF TGTGCCAGTAGAACCCGGGACAGAAGCACAGATACGCAGTATTTT
NA TRBD1 TRBJ1-5 TRBV5-8 CASTSGQGGQPQHF TGTGCCAGCACCTCCGGACAGGGGGGACAGCCCCAGCATTTT
NA NA TRBJ2-5 TRBV9 CASSVGRTGQETQYF TGTGCCAGCAGCGTAGGAAGGACTGGCCAAGAGACCCAGTACTTC
once NA TRBJ2-3 TRBV4-1 CASGFGTPNRDTQYF TGCGCCAGCGGGTTCGGGACTCCCAATCGGGATACGCAGTATTTT
NA NA TRBJ2-5 TRBV10-2 CASSDPPGETQYF TGCGCCAGCAGTGATCCTCCCGGGGAGACCCAGTACTTC
NA NA TRBJ2-1 TRBV5-5 CASSLAATGPYNEQFF TGTGCCAGCAGCTTGGCGGCGACAGGTCCTTACAATGAGCAGTTCTTC
NA TRBD2 TRBJ2-3 TRBV28 CASSLLSGRKTDTQYF TGTGCCAGCAGTTTATTGAGCGGGAGGAAGACAGATACGCAGTATTTT
NA NA TRBJ2-1 TRBV11-2 CASNPGYNGEQFF TGTGCCAGTAACCCGGGGTACAACGGTGAGCAGTTCTTC
NA NA TRBJ2-5 TRBV7-9 CASSLTTLEYQETQYF TGTGCCAGCAGCTTAACCACTCTAGAGTACCAAGAGACCCAGTACTTC
once TRBD2 TRBJ2-7 TRBV18 CASSPGGTYEQYF TGTGCCAGCTCACCCGGGGGGACCTACGAGCAGTACTTC
NA TRBD1 TRBJ1-5 TRBV7-9 CASSFSPLGTVTNQPQHF TGTGCCAGCAGCTTTAGTCCCCTCGGGACAGTAACCAATCAGCCCCAGCATTTT
NA NA TRBJ1-2 TRBV9 CASSEKTGVNYGYTF TGTGCCAGCAGCGAGAAGACAGGAGTTAACTATGGCTACACCTTC
NA TRBD2 TRBJ2-3 TRBV15 CATSRDLLAGAEWYF TGTGCCACCAGCAGAGATCTACTAGCGGGGGCCGAGTGGTATTTT
NA NA TRBJ1-2 TRBV9 CASSLRTRDTDNYGYTF TGTGCCAGCAGCCTACGAACCAGGGACACCGATAACTATGGCTACACCTTC
NA NA TRBJ2-7 TRBV5-5 CASSFVMETYEQYF TGTGCCAGCAGCTTTGTGATGGAGACTTACGAGCAGTACTTC
NA TRBD2 TRBJ2-7 TRBV4-3 CASSQDQRDYDEQYF TGCGCCAGCAGCCAAGATCAGCGGGATTACGACGAGCAGTACTTC
NA TRBD1 TRBJ2-7 TRBV29-1 CSVVGQGLTYF TGCAGCGTCGTAGGACAGGGATTGACGTACTTC
NA TRBD2 TRBJ2-7 TRBV6-5 CASSWVSGGPGEQYF TGTGCCAGCAGTTGGGTGAGCGGGGGGCCCGGCGAGCAGTACTTC
NA NA TRBJ2-2 TRBV29-1 CSVFGENTGELFF TGCAGCGTTTTCGGAGAGAACACCGGGGAGCTGTTTTTT
NA TRBD1 TRBJ1-5 TRBV5-3 CARSSTGGGYSNQPQHF TGTGCCAGAAGCTCCACAGGGGGGGGTTATAGCAATCAGCCCCAGCATTTT
NA NA TRBJ2-3 TRBV6-5 CASTVNGGTDTQYF TGTGCCAGCACCGTCAACGGTGGCACAGATACGCAGTATTTT
NA TRBD2 TRBJ2-3 TRBV9 CASSVGLADTDTQYF TGTGCCAGCAGTGTGGGACTAGCGGACACAGATACGCAGTATTTT
NA NA TRBJ1-2 TRBV4-1 CASSQAQLPNYGYTF TGCGCCAGCAGCCAAGCACAATTACCTAACTATGGCTACACCTTC
NA NA TRBJ1-5 TRBV7-3 CASSEQGRNQPQHF TGTGCCAGCAGCGAACAGGGACGCAATCAGCCCCAGCATTTT
NA NA TRBJ2-3 TRBV4-2 CASSQEGGVDTQYF TGTGCCAGCAGCCAAGAGGGGGGAGTCGATACGCAGTATTTT
few TRBD1 TRBJ1-4 TRBV30 CARRQGEGEKLFF TGTGCCCGGAGACAGGGGGAGGGGGAAAAACTGTTTTTT
NA NA TRBJ2-7 TRBV5-4 CASSMRGILYEQYF TGTGCCAGCAGCATGCGGGGAATACTCTACGAGCAGTACTTC
NA NA TRBJ1-2 TRBV4-1 CASYPTVPEGYTF TGCGCCAGCTATCCGACAGTTCCAGAAGGCTACACCTTC
once TRBD2 TRBJ2-7 TRBV5-1 CASSPSGSTYEQYF TGCGCCAGCAGCCCTAGCGGGAGCACCTACGAGCAGTACTTC
NA NA TRBJ2-5 TRBV6-1 CASSEARTYLQVTQYF TGTGCCAGCAGTGAAGCGCGGACATACCTCCAAGTGACCCAGTACTTC
NA TRBD2 TRBJ2-5 TRBV7-9 CASSLARGGSGGPEETQYF TGTGCCAGCAGCTTAGCGCGGGGAGGAAGCGGGGGACCTGAAGAGACCCAGTACTTC
NA NA TRBJ2-2 TRBV4-2 CASSPDASGDTGELFF TGTGCCAGCAGCCCAGACGCCTCCGGGGACACCGGGGAGCTGTTTTTT
NA NA TRBJ2-6 TRBV28 CASSLLYRPSSGANVLTF TGTGCCAGCAGTTTATTGTACAGGCCGAGCTCTGGGGCCAACGTCCTGACTTTC
NA TRBD1 TRBJ1-2 TRBV9 CASSVVGTGDYGYTF TGTGCCAGCAGCGTAGTTGGGACAGGGGACTATGGCTACACCTTC
once TRBD2 TRBJ2-7 TRBV27 CASSFTTGGYEQYF TGTGCCAGCAGTTTCACCACGGGGGGGTACGAGCAGTACTTC
once TRBD1 TRBJ1-2 TRBV2 CASSDEGQGGYGYTF TGTGCCAGCAGTGATGAGGGACAGGGCGGCTATGGCTACACCTTC
once TRBD2 TRBJ2-1 TRBV9 CASSPSGSSYNEQFF TGTGCCAGCAGCCCAAGCGGGAGCTCCTACAATGAGCAGTTCTTC
NA NA TRBJ1-1 TRBV7-6 CASSLFTGGGTEAFF TGTGCCAGCAGCTTATTTACCGGGGGAGGGACTGAAGCTTTCTTT
NA NA TRBJ1-2 TRBV7-9 CASSLGPQIPYGYTF TGTGCCAGCAGCTTAGGCCCACAGATTCCCTATGGCTACACCTTC
NA TRBD2 TRBJ2-1 TRBV10-2 CASSEGYGTSGMTLTGNEQFF TGCGCCAGCAGTGAGGGTTACGGGACTAGCGGGATGACTCTAACTGGCAATGAGCAGTTCTTC
once NA TRBJ1-3 TRBV6-1 CASSNRGGGNTIYF TGTGCCAGCAGTAACCGGGGGGGAGGAAACACCATATATTTT
NA NA TRBJ2-7 TRBV5-1 CASSLARSYEQYF TGCGCCAGCAGCTTGGCGAGGTCCTACGAGCAGTACTTC
NA NA TRBJ2-7 TRBV7-8 CASRDIYEQYF TGTGCCAGCCGGGACATCTACGAGCAGTACTTC
NA TRBD2 TRBJ2-7 TRBV27 CASSLLSAGGPYEQYF TGTGCCAGCAGTTTATTATCAGCGGGAGGGCCCTACGAGCAGTACTTC
NA NA TRBJ2-1 TRBV6-6 CASSLVYNEQFF TGTGCCAGCAGTTTAGTTTACAATGAGCAGTTCTTC
NA TRBD2 TRBJ2-7 TRBV4-2 CASSQPGLAAYEQYF TGTGCCAGCAGCCAGCCGGGACTAGCGGCCTACGAGCAGTACTTC
NA NA TRBJ1-5 TRBV6-1 CASKQGPVSNQPQHF TGTGCCAGCAAGCAGGGCCCGGTAAGCAATCAGCCCCAGCATTTT
NA NA TRBJ2-1 TRBV4-2 CASSQETVSYNEQFF TGTGCCAGCAGCCAAGAGACTGTCTCCTACAATGAGCAGTTCTTC
NA TRBD1 TRBJ2-2 TRBV6-4 CASSDSTGAPNTGELFF TGTGCCAGCAGTGACTCTACAGGGGCTCCGAACACCGGGGAGCTGTTTTTT
NA NA TRBJ1-1 TRBV28 CASSLMIVGGTEAFF TGTGCCAGCAGTTTAATGATTGTGGGAGGGACTGAAGCTTTCTTT
NA TRBD1 TRBJ1-1 TRBV28 CASRLTGGAEAFF TGTGCCAGCAGGCTGACAGGGGGAGCTGAAGCTTTCTTT
NA NA TRBJ1-1 TRBV25-1 CASREGNTEAFF TGTGCCAGCAGAGAGGGGAACACTGAAGCTTTCTTT
NA NA TRBJ2-4 TRBV21-1 CASSTPRGQGALWLAKNIQYF TGTGCCAGCAGCACCCCGAGGGGACAGGGGGCTCTGTGGCTAGCCAAAAACATTCAGTACTTC